The 9 T cell receptor beta chains below all came from one sample that was sequenced in a study of OX40 agonist ivuxolimab in advanced cancers. The assay was immunoSEQ multiplex PCR, and TCRdb's table has in-frame clones only and misses some. The sample contains fewer than 25,000 clones, roughly 70% of which appear only once. The starting material was CD4+ or CD8+ T cells sorted from blood, obtained in a trial of the OX40 agonist ivuxolimab. The receptor source for this set is an adult with an advanced solid tumor such as melanoma, head and neck, liver or kidney cancer.

The chain has TRBV4-2 and TRBJ1-5; tentatively, D is TRBD1 (6 bases). Germline CDR1 is LGHNA and CDR2 is YNFKEQ. V lost 4 bases and J 6 bases, leaving 19 bases between the germline ends. The length of the CDR3 is 16 residues. The CDR3 DNA sequence: TGTGCCAGCAGCCGCGGGACATCGGCGGGAGGTCAGCCCCAGCATTTT. It translates to CASSRGTSAGGQPQHF.

In its sample, this clone was seen once. The gene calls are TRBV7-9 and TRBJ2-1, with 8 bases lining up with TRBD2. The length of the CDR3 is 15 residues. CDR1 is SEHNR and CDR2 is FQNEAQ in the germline V gene (reference sequence). The trim removed 4 bases at V and 9 bases at J, leaving 11 bases unmatched. DNA of the CDR3: TGTGCCAGCAGCTCGACGGGACTAGGGTGGCTTGAGCAGTTCTTC. This encodes CASSSTGLGWLEQFF. Full variable domain (remainder filled in from reference TRBV7-9 and TRBJ2-1): DTGVSQNPRHKITKRGQNVTFRCDPISEHNRLYWYRQTLGQGPEFLTYFQNEAQLEKSRLLSDRFSAERPKGSFSTLEIQRTEQGDSAMYLCASSSTGLGWLEQFFGPGTRLTVL.

The chain combines TRBV6-5 with TRBJ1-1; 7 nucleotides align to TRBD1. Trimming took 7 bases from V and 1 from J; bases not matched to a gene: 6. Germline assignment: CDR1 MNHEY and CDR2 SVGAGI. The CDR3 loop spans 14 amino acids. The CDR3 sequence is CASTDWTGNTEAFF. The CDR3 DNA follows: TGTGCCAGCACCGATTGGACAGGGAACACTGAAGCTTTCTTT.

This clone is a singleton in its sample. Other DNA sequences of this sample code for an identical CDR3. The V and J genes are TRBV5-6 and TRBJ2-7; D is perhaps TRBD1 (5 bases). V shed 4 bases and J shed 4 bases, with 18 bases lying between them. Germline-derived CDR1 and CDR2 are SGHDT and YYEEEE. The CDR3 length is 15 residues. As DNA, the CDR3 is TGTGCCAGCAGCGCCCAATCAGGGCCCACTTACGAGCAGTACTTC. The encoded protein is CASSAQSGPTYEQYF.

J is TRBJ1-1 and V is TRBV27; D remains ambiguous. Germline CDR1 and CDR2: MNHEY and SMNVEV (reference sequence). V was clipped by 3 bases and J by 1 base, with 6 bases between them. CDR3 length: 13 amino acids. The CDR3 loop reads CASSFYRNTEAFF. The CDR3 nucleotides read TGTGCCAGCAGTTTCTACCGGAACACTGAAGCTTTCTTT.

The chain couples TRBV5-1 to TRBJ1-1, with D unclear. Germline V CDR1 and CDR2: SGHRS, YFSETQ. The CDR3 length is 13 residues. The V end lost 2 bases, the J end lost 1 base, and 6 bases lay between the germline ends. CDR3 residues: CASSLSPNTEAFF. CDR3 DNA: TGCGCCAGCAGCTTAAGCCCGAACACTGAAGCTTTCTTT.

This chain uses TRBV2 with TRBJ2-2; a weak D match, TRBD2 (5 bases). The CDR3 runs to 12 residues. CDR1 and CDR2 (germline): SNHLY, FYNNEI. Trimming removed 7 bases from V and 5 bases from J, with 8 bases in between. In DNA form, the CDR3 reads TGTGCCAGCACGGGGTGGACCGGGGAGCTGTTTTTT. Residues: CASTGWTGELFF.

The CDR3 loop reads CASILGAEAFF. The CDR3 nucleotides read TGCGCCAGCATCCTCGGAGCTGAAGCTTTCTTT. The gene calls are TRBV5-1 and TRBJ1-1; D ambiguous. Trimming stripped 6 bases from V and 6 bases from J, with 9 bases between. Germline-derived CDR1 and CDR2 are SGHRS and YFSETQ. This CDR3 contains 11 residues.

The V and J genes are TRBV4-3 and TRBJ2-7; D remains ambiguous. The germline gives CDR1 LGHNA, CDR2 YSLEER. Trimming cost V 0 bases and J 3 bases, with 12 bases left between them. The CDR3 is 15 residues long. In DNA form, the CDR3 reads TGCGCCAGCAGCCAAGAGGGCCCTGGCAACTACGAGCAGTACTTC. This gives the protein CASSQEGPGNYEQYF.